This passage covers 23 T cell receptor beta chains from one sample sequenced in a study of blood T cell repertoires in COVID-19. Method: immunoSEQ multiplex PCR; TCRdb's copy keeps in-frame clones and lacks some. The sample lists roughly 150,000 clones; roughly 80% were seen once. Source material: peripheral blood. The receptors stem from a man in his fifties or sixties who had recovered from COVID-19.

The chain combines TRBV29-1 with TRBJ2-7; a weak D match, TRBD2 (6 bases). Per germline, CDR1 SQVTM and CDR2 ANQGSEA. The CDR3 spans 13 residues. Trimming stripped 0 bases from V and 6 bases from J, with 12 bases between. CDR3 amino acids: CSVEEVVGGEQYF. CDR3 in DNA: TGCAGCGTTGAAGAGGTCGTGGGGGGCGAGCAGTACTTC.

The chain links TRBV28 to TRBJ2-3; a weak D match, TRBD2 (6 bases). CDR3 size: 15 residues. The V and J ends lost 8 bases and 2 bases respectively, with 17 bases between them. CDR1 and CDR2 (germline): MDHEN, SYDVKM. The CDR3 bases are TGTGCCAGCCCCCCCGCGGGACCCAACACAGATACGCAGTATTTT. Its translation is CASPPAGPNTDTQYF.

The rearrangement joins TRBV5-1 to TRBJ2-5, with a tentative D call TRBD1 (7 bases). The V end was cut by 4 bases, the J end by 5 bases, with 15 bases between. CDR1 and CDR2 (germline): SGHRS, YFSETQ. The CDR3 runs to 14 residues. CDR3 sequence reads: CASSGTGAGETQYF. For the CDR3, the DNA is TGCGCCAGCAGCGGTACAGGGGCGGGGGAGACCCAGTACTTC.

This clone occurred once. The rearrangement uses TRBV7-2 and TRBJ2-1; 8 bases match TRBD2. CDR1 is SGHTA, CDR2 FQGNSA, per germline. The CDR3 has 15 residues. J gave up 4 bases and V 0 bases, and 2 bases lay outside the gene matches. The CDR3 DNA follows: TGTGCCAGCAGCTTAGCTAGCGGGGCTTACAATGAGCAGTTCTTC. As protein: CASSLASGAYNEQFF.

V usage is TRBV5-6 and J usage is TRBJ1-1; tentatively, D is TRBD1 (5 bases). Germline V gene data show CDR1 as SGHDT and CDR2 as YYEEEE. Between the trimmed V and J ends, which lost 0 bases and 7 bases, there was a span of 7 bases. The CDR3 sequence is 12 residues long. The CDR3 coding sequence is TGTGCCAGCAGCTTGGCAGGGTTTGAAGCTTTCTTT. This encodes CASSLAGFEAFF.

The table lists this clone with a count of one. The chain carries TRBV19 and TRBJ1-2; 8 nucleotides match TRBD1. CDR1 is LNHDA, CDR2 SQIVND, per germline (reference sequence). Trimming took 6 bases from V and 4 from J; bases not matched to a gene: 19. The CDR3 runs 18 residues. This CDR3 is CASSPITGGSTRSYGYTF. The CDR3 DNA reads as TGTGCCAGTAGCCCCATCACAGGGGGGTCAACGCGGAGCTATGGCTACACCTTC.

The genes are TRBV6-1 and TRBJ2-3; 13 bases match TRBD2. The CDR3 runs to 17 residues. V lost 0 bases to trimming and J lost 0 bases; unmatched junction nucleotides: 0. Germline CDR1 is MNHNS and CDR2 is SASEGT. The CDR3 is CASSEAGLAGSTDTQYF. CDR3 nucleotide sequence: TGTGCCAGCAGTGAAGCGGGACTAGCGGGAAGCACAGATACGCAGTATTTT.

The chain couples TRBV4-3 to TRBJ1-2; D might be TRBD1 (5 bases). Trimming shortened V by 1 base and J by 2 bases, and 11 bases separated the two germline ends. The CDR3 has 15 residues. CDR1 LGHNA and CDR2 YSLEER come from the germline V gene. CDR3 amino acids: CASSQVGGANYGYTF. The CDR3, as DNA: TGCGCCAGCAGCCAAGTCGGAGGGGCCAACTATGGCTACACCTTC.

J is TRBJ1-2 and V is TRBV29-1; TRBD1 matches at 7 bases. The junction had 7 bases not matched to a gene; V was cut back by 7 bases and J by 8 bases. The CDR3 runs 11 residues. CDR1 and CDR2 (germline): SQVTM, ANQGSEA. The CDR3 region has the DNA TGCAGCGCTGAGGGGGCGGAAGGCTACACCTTC. Protein product: CSAEGAEGYTF.

The rearrangement uses TRBV10-1 and TRBJ2-7, with unresolved D. V was shortened by 7 bases and J by 3 bases, with 19 bases between the two germline ends. The germline V gene encodes CDR1 WNHNN and CDR2 SYGVQD (reference sequence). The CDR3 extends over 15 amino acids. The DNA of the CDR3 is TGCGCCAGCACCCTAAGGAGAGGTTGGGTCTACGAGCAGTACTTC. Its protein product is CASTLRRGWVYEQYF.

The V gene is TRBV20-1, the J gene TRBJ2-7; 9 bases map to TRBD1. Germline V gives CDR1 DFQATT, CDR2 SNEGSKA (reference sequence). This CDR3 is built from 13 residues. Trimming removed 6 bases from V and 3 bases from J; junction bases left unmatched: 6. DNA for the CDR3: TGCAGTGCCAGTCCGGGACAGGGCTACGAGCAGTACTTC. It is translated as CSASPGQGYEQYF.

The J gene is TRBJ2-5, the V gene TRBV10-3, with 8 positions matching TRBD1. This CDR3 is 13 amino acids long. Germline V gives CDR1 ENHRY, CDR2 SYGVKD. The J segment lost 5 bases and the V segment lost 6 bases, leaving 5 bases of the junction unmatched. CDR3: CAISGQGAETQYF. Here the CDR3 DNA reads TGTGCCATCAGCGGACAGGGCGCGGAGACCCAGTACTTC.

The chain uses TRBV12-3 or TRBV12-4 and TRBJ2-5, with 7 bases lining up with TRBD1. V lost 6 bases, J lost 5 bases, and 6 bases stayed unmatched. The CDR3 runs to 13 residues. The CDR3 DNA is TGTGCCAGCAGGGCGACAGGGATCGAGACCCAGTACTTC. Protein sequence: CASRATGIETQYF.

This clone was seen just once. The chain carries TRBV28 and TRBJ1-6; TRBD1 agrees at 7 bases. The CDR3 runs 17 residues. J gave up 5 bases and V 5 bases, and 12 bases lay outside the gene matches. Germline loops: CDR1 MDHEN, CDR2 SYDVKM. The CDR3 DNA reads as TGTGCCAGCAGTGGGCCGAGTACAGGGGCTGATAATTCACCCCTCCACTTT. The encoded protein is CASSGPSTGADNSPLHF.

The rearrangement links TRBV29-1 to TRBJ1-2, with unresolved D. Germline assignment: CDR1 SQVTM and CDR2 ANQGSEA. CDR3 length equals 14 residues. V shed 0 bases and J shed 0 bases, with 8 bases lying between them. The CDR3 loop reads CSVEEVRTNYGYTF. CDR3 nucleotides: TGCAGCGTTGAAGAGGTCAGAACTAACTATGGCTACACCTTC. The entire variable domain, with the rest obtained from reference TRBV29-1 and TRBJ1-2, is as follows: SAVISQKPSRDICQRGTSLTIQCQVDSQVTMMFWYRQQPGQSLTLIATANQGSEATYESGFVIDKFPISRPNLTFSTLTVSNMSPEDSSIYLCSVEEVRTNYGYTFGSGTRLTVV.

This clone turned up a few times. The same CDR3 is also encoded by other DNA sequences in this sample. The chain employs TRBV7-2 and TRBJ2-5, with TRBD2 matching 11 bases. The V gene's germline CDR1 is SGHTA and CDR2 FQGNSA. After removal of 5 bases from V and 6 bases from J, the junction contained 5 bases not matched to a gene. The CDR3 length is 14 residues. CDR3 residues: CASSLGLAGQTQYF. The CDR3 nucleotides are TGTGCCAGCAGCCTTGGACTAGCGGGCCAGACCCAGTACTTC. The entire variable domain, with the rest obtained from reference TRBV7-2 and TRBJ2-5, is as follows: GAGVSQSPSNKVTEKGKDVELRCDPISGHTALYWYRQSLGQGLEFLIYFQGNSAPDKSGLPSDRFSAERTGGSVSTLTIQRTQQEDSAVYLCASSLGLAGQTQYFGPGTRLLVL.

The chain links TRBV6-2 or TRBV6-3 to TRBJ1-4; D gene unclear. Trimming stripped 6 bases from V and 8 bases from J, with 16 bases between. Germline V lookup: CDR1 MNHEY, CDR2 SVGEGT. There are 14 residues in the CDR3. The CDR3 loop is CASSQGKSGEKLFF. DNA of the CDR3: TGTGCCAGCAGCCAAGGCAAGTCCGGGGAAAAACTGTTTTTT.

This clone was detected a few times. The genes are TRBV15 and TRBJ2-7; no firm D call. The V gene lost 0 bases and the J gene lost 0 bases, with 9 bases spanning the gap. The germline CDR1 and CDR2 sequences are LNHNV and YYDKDF (reference sequence). The CDR3 length is 15 residues. CDR3 coding DNA: TGTGCCACCAGCAGAGATGCGACAAGCTCCTACGAGCAGTACTTC. Translation: CATSRDATSSYEQYF. Full variable domain (missing parts from reference TRBV15 and TRBJ2-7): DAMVIQNPRYQVTQFGKPVTLSCSQTLNHNVMYWYQQKSSQAPKLLFHYYDKDFNNEADTPDNFQSRRPNTSFCFLDIRSPGLGDTAMYLCATSRDATSSYEQYFGPGTRLTVT.

The CDR3 coding sequence is TGTGCCAGCAGTTTATCCCGGACTGGGGTCCTCGAGCAGTACTTC. This encodes CASSLSRTGVLEQYF. The rearrangement links TRBV28 to TRBJ2-7; the D gene is possibly TRBD2 (5 bases). Trimming stripped 1 base from V and 6 bases from J, with 16 bases between. Germline V gene data show CDR1 as MDHEN and CDR2 as SYDVKM. The CDR3 covers 15 residues.

The rearrangement joins TRBV19 to TRBJ1-1, with D perhaps TRBD1 (5 bases). V lost 7 bases and J 5 bases, leaving 14 bases between the germline ends. CDR1 is LNHDA and CDR2 is SQIVND in the germline V gene (reference sequence). The CDR3 length is 13 residues. The DNA of the CDR3 is TGTGCCAGTACCCCGGAGGGGCGGACTGAAGCTTTCTTT. Translating it yields CASTPEGRTEAFF.

The rearrangement uses TRBV7-2 and TRBJ2-7, with 7 bases fitting TRBD1. This CDR3 region has 15 residues. CDR1 is SGHTA, CDR2 FQGNSA, per germline. The junction had 8 bases not matched to a gene; V was cut back by 1 base and J by 5 bases. CDR3 sequence (DNA): TGTGCCAGCAGCTTAGTTTCCGGGACAGCCCACGAGCAGTACTTC. Translation gives CASSLVSGTAHEQYF.

For the CDR3, the DNA is TGTGCCAGCAGTTTAACAGGGGGCCACGAGCAGTACTTC. It translates to CASSLTGGHEQYF. This sequence joins TRBV12-3 or TRBV12-4 and TRBJ2-7; 9 bases fit TRBD1. With V trimmed by 2 bases and J by 5 bases, 1 base remained unmatched. The CDR3 consists of 13 residues.

The chain joins TRBV6-5 to TRBJ1-4; perhaps TRBD1 as D (6 bases). The germline V and J ends were trimmed by 6 bases and 7 bases, with 12 bases remaining between them. The CDR3 loop spans 13 amino acids. Germline CDR1 reads MNHEY; CDR2 reads SVGAGI. CDR3 sequence: CASRNRAGEKLFF. The CDR3 DNA reads TGTGCCAGCAGAAACAGGGCGGGTGAAAAACTGTTTTTT.